This passage covers 3 T cell receptor beta chains from one sample sequenced in a study of cytomegalovirus exposure and HLA in healthy donors. Method: immunoSEQ multiplex PCR; TCRdb's copy keeps in-frame clones and lacks some. Of roughly 43,000 clones in the sample, roughly 93% are singletons; the top ten hold more than 2%. Specimen: PBMCs. The receptors originated from a woman under 30 in good health and CMV-seronegative.

This chain joins TRBV18 and TRBJ2-7, with 8 bases that match TRBD2. Trimming removed 5 bases from V and 4 bases from J; junction bases left unmatched: 13. This CDR3 has 16 amino acids. Germline CDR1 reads KGHSH; CDR2 reads LQKENI. Here the CDR3 DNA reads TGTGCCAGCTCATCCCTCGGCGGCGGGGGGACGTACGAGCAGTACTTC. Protein: CASSSLGGGGTYEQYF.

The chain combines TRBV6-1 with TRBJ2-6; D might be TRBD1 (5 bases). Germline values: CDR1 MNHNS, CDR2 SASEGT. V was shortened by 8 bases and J by 2 bases, with 13 bases between the two germline ends. This CDR3 has 15 residues. The CDR3 nucleotides are TGTGCCAGCCGACAAGGGGTCACTGGGGCCAACGTCCTGACTTTC. It codes for CASRQGVTGANVLTF.

CDR3 region: CASSIVGAGDYGYTF. CDR3 DNA sequence: TGTGCCAGTAGTATAGTAGGGGCAGGAGACTATGGCTACACCTTC. The chain carries TRBV19 and TRBJ1-2; perhaps TRBD1 as D (5 bases). V shed 1 base and J shed 3 bases, with 12 bases lying between them. The CDR3 runs to 15 residues. Per the germline V gene, CDR1 is LNHDA and CDR2 is SQIVND (reference sequence).